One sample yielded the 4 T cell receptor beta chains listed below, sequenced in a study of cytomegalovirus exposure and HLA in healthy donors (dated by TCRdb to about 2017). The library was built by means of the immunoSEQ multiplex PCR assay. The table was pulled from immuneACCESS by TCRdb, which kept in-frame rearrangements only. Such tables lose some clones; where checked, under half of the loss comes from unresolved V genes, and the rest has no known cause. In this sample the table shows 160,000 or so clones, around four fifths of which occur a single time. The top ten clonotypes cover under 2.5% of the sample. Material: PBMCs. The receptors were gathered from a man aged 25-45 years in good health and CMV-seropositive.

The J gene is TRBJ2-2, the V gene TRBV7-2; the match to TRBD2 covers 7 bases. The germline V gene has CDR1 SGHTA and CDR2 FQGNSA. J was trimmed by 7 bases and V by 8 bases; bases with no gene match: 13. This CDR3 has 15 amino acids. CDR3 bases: TGTGCCAGCCGCGTGGGGAGCGGGGCGGGCGGGGAGCTGTTTTTT. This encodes CASRVGSGAGGELFF.

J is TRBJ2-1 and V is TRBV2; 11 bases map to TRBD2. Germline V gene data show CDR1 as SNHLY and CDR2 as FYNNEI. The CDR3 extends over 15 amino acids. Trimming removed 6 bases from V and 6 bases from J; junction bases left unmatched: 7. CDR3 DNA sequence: TGTGCCAGCAGCCCCCTAGCGGGGGGTTTCAATGAGCAGTTCTTC. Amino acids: CASSPLAGGFNEQFF.

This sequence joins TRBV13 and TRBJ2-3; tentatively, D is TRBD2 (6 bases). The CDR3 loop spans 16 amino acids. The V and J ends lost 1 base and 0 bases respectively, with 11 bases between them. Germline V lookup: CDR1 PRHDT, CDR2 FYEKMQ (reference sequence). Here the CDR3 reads CASSLELGGSTDTQYF. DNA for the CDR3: TGTGCCAGCAGCTTAGAATTGGGAGGCAGCACAGATACGCAGTATTTT.

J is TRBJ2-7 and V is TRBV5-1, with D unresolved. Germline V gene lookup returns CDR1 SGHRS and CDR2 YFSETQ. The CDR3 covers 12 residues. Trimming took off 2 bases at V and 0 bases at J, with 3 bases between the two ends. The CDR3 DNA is TGCGCCAGCAGCTTTAGCTCCTACGAGCAGTACTTC. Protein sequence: CASSFSSYEQYF.